This T cell receptor (beta chain) comes out of a study of shared clonotypes between healthy human individuals. Here immunoSEQ multiplex PCR was the method, and the copy in TCRdb shows in-frame clones only, minus some. The table records about 2.3 million clones, about 90% of them present only once. A word on this clone: Other DNA sequences in the same sample also yield this CDR3.

The CDR3 contains 13 residues. Germline CDR1 SGHDT, CDR2 YYEEEE. Trimming cost V 0 bases and J 4 bases, with 5 bases left between them. What was sequenced was naive CD4+ T cells from PBMCs. Sample subset: CD45RA+ positively selected. The V call is TRBV5-6, the J call TRBJ2-1, with D uncertain. This TCR was sampled from a man younger than 35 in good health. Some clones in this sample may be carry-over from other donors' samples. The CDR3: CASSLGGYNEQFF. CDR3 nucleotides: TGTGCCAGCAGCTTGGGGGGTTACAATGAGCAGTTCTTC.